The 19 T cell receptor beta chains reported below all come from one sample, sequenced in a study of shared clonotypes between healthy human individuals. Clones were read by immunoSEQ multiplex PCR, and TCRdb kept only the in-frame ones, dropping some. The sample includes 2.3 million or so clones, approximately 95% of them seen just once. Specimen: naive CD4+ T cells from PBMCs. The subset was: CD45RA+ positively selected. The receptors were sampled from a man younger than 30 in good health. Some clones in this sample may be carry-over from other donors' samples.

The chain joins TRBV6-6 to TRBJ1-3; TRBD1 might be the D (5 bases). The germline gives CDR1 MNHNY, CDR2 SVGAGI (reference sequence). The CDR3 spans 13 residues. V lost 7 bases and J 9 bases, leaving 16 bases between the germline ends. In nucleotides, the CDR3 is TGTGCCAGCACCCCGGTAAATAGGGGCACCATATATTTT. Protein sequence: CASTPVNRGTIYF.

V usage is TRBV30 and J usage is TRBJ2-1, with a tentative D call TRBD2 (5 bases). CDR1 and CDR2 (germline): GTSNPN, SVGIG (reference sequence). The CDR3 is 12 residues long. Deletions cut 3 bases from V and 7 bases from J, with 10 bases between. For the CDR3, the DNA is TGTGCCTGGAGCAACCGGGGTAATGAGCAGTTCTTC. Translating gives CAWSNRGNEQFF.

J is TRBJ2-7 and V is TRBV6-5, with 12 nucleotides matching TRBD1. The CDR3 has 14 amino acids. CDR1 is MNHEY and CDR2 is SVGAGI in the germline V gene. With 4 bases clipped from V and 9 bases from J, the junction kept 7 bases outside the gene matches. Written as DNA, the CDR3 is TGTGCCAGCAGTTCCGGGACAGGGGGCTTGGTGCAGTACTTC. As protein: CASSSGTGGLVQYF.

This chain connects TRBV29-1 to TRBJ1-1; 9 positions agree with TRBD1. Germline V gene data show CDR1 as SQVTM and CDR2 as ANQGSEA. The trim removed 7 bases at V and 10 bases at J, leaving 10 bases unmatched. The CDR3 consists of 12 residues. In DNA form, the CDR3 reads TGCAGCGCCGACAGGGGGGATCGGCCAGCTTTCTTT. It translates to CSADRGDRPAFF.

This chain connects TRBV28 to TRBJ2-7; 8 bases agree with TRBD1. V lost 1 base and J lost 2; bases outside the gene matches: 4. There are 15 residues in the CDR3. Germline CDR1 MDHEN, CDR2 SYDVKM. CDR3: CASSLSAGGTYEQYF. The CDR3 bases are TGTGCCAGCAGTTTATCCGCAGGGGGCACCTACGAGCAGTACTTC. Full variable domain (missing parts from reference TRBV28 and TRBJ2-7): DVKVTQSSRYLVKRTGEKVFLECVQDMDHENMFWYRQDPGLGLRLIYFSYDVKMKEKGDIPEGYSVSREKKERFSLILESASTNQTSMYLCASSLSAGGTYEQYFGPGTRLTVT.

The chain has TRBV20-1 and TRBJ2-3; D is unclear. The CDR3 runs to 11 residues. Deletions cut 8 bases from V and 4 bases from J, with 10 bases between. Germline assignment: CDR1 DFQATT and CDR2 SNEGSKA (reference sequence). CDR3 sequence: CSRGEADTQYF. The CDR3 region has the DNA TGCAGTAGAGGTGAAGCAGATACGCAGTATTTT.

The chain uses TRBV14 and TRBJ1-1; D is unresolved. Germline values: CDR1 SGHDN, CDR2 FVKESK. V was clipped by 4 bases and J by 5 bases, with 14 bases between them. This CDR3 comprises 14 residues. CDR3 in DNA: TGTGCCAGCAGCCTCTTAGGGTCAGGTACTGAAGCTTTCTTT. This gives the protein CASSLLGSGTEAFF.

The J gene is TRBJ2-7, the V gene TRBV4-1; maybe TRBD2 (5 bases). There are 17 residues in the CDR3. With 3 bases removed from V and 0 bases from J, the gap between germline ends came to 18 bases. CDR1 is MGHRA and CDR2 is YSYEKL in the germline V gene. Here the CDR3 DNA reads TGCGCCAGCAGCCAGGTTATTAGGGAGCCGTTCTCCTACGAGCAGTACTTC. Its protein is CASSQVIREPFSYEQYF.

This chain connects TRBV15 to TRBJ1-2; D remains ambiguous. Germline CDR1 is LNHNV and CDR2 is YYDKDF (reference sequence). The CDR3 is 13 residues long. The V end was cut by 5 bases, the J end by 4 bases, with 11 bases between. The chain's CDR3 is CATSEDGLYGYTF. CDR3 DNA sequence: TGTGCCACCAGCGAGGACGGACTCTATGGCTACACCTTC. Based on the CDR3 plus reference TRBV15 and TRBJ1-2, the full variable domain is DAMVIQNPRYQVTQFGKPVTLSCSQTLNHNVMYWYQQKSSQAPKLLFHYYDKDFNNEADTPDNFQSRRPNTSFCFLDIRSPGLGDTAMYLCATSEDGLYGYTFGSGTRLTVV.

This clone was seen a handful of times. The gene calls are TRBV28 and TRBJ1-5; D unclear. Trimming stripped 3 bases from V and 5 bases from J, with 14 bases between. CDR1 is MDHEN and CDR2 is SYDVKM in the germline V gene. The CDR3 has 15 amino acids. CDR3 loop: CASSFVDGYYQPQHF. CDR3 nucleotides: TGTGCCAGCAGTTTCGTGGACGGTTACTATCAGCCCCAGCATTTT.

The chain carries TRBV4-2 and TRBJ1-5, with D perhaps matching TRBD1 (6 bases). Germline V lookup: CDR1 LGHNA, CDR2 YNFKEQ. The germline V and J ends were trimmed by 0 bases and 9 bases, with 24 bases remaining between them. The CDR3 has 18 amino acids. CDR3 protein: CASSQEVMNRDTAGPQHF. CDR3 DNA: TGTGCCAGCAGCCAAGAGGTAATGAACAGGGATACTGCTGGGCCCCAGCATTTT.

J is TRBJ2-6 and V is TRBV5-1, with D possibly being TRBD1 (6 bases). The V and J ends lost 2 bases and 0 bases respectively, with 15 bases between them. The CDR3 is made up of 18 amino acids. Germline values: CDR1 SGHRS, CDR2 YFSETQ. Written as DNA, the CDR3 is TGCGCCAGCAGCTTAAGGACAGCTTTCTCCTCTGGGGCCAACGTCCTGACTTTC. Protein sequence: CASSLRTAFSSGANVLTF.

J is TRBJ1-5 and V is TRBV15; D ambiguous. The CDR3 extends over 14 amino acids. The germline V and J ends were trimmed by 1 base and 5 bases, with 9 bases remaining between them. The germline V gene has CDR1 LNHNV and CDR2 YYDKDF (reference sequence). CDR3 DNA: TGTGCCACCAGCAGAGGGCAGCTTCATCAGCCCCAGCATTTT. Residues: CATSRGQLHQPQHF.

The chain has TRBV28 and TRBJ2-7, with TRBD1 identical over 8 bases. The CDR3 length is 15 residues. Germline V gives CDR1 MDHEN, CDR2 SYDVKM. The ends lost 7 bases at V and 2 bases at J; junction bases unmatched: 10. The DNA for the CDR3 is TGTGCCAGCAATCGTGAGGGACAGGCCCCCTACGAGCAGTACTTC. Its translation is CASNREGQAPYEQYF.

There are a few counts of this clone. The genes are TRBV7-9 and TRBJ1-1; D is undetermined. Trimming removed 11 bases at V and 3 bases at J, with 19 bases between. This CDR3 is 14 amino acids long. The V gene's germline CDR1 is SEHNR and CDR2 FQNEAQ (reference sequence). DNA for the CDR3: TGTGCCCAGACTGAGGGCAACCCATACACTGAAGCTTTCTTT. This codes for CAQTEGNPYTEAFF.

This chain uses TRBV5-1 with TRBJ2-7, with D possibly being TRBD2 (5 bases). Trimming took 5 bases from V and 2 from J, leaving 14 bases between them. The CDR3 has 14 amino acids. The germline V gene has CDR1 SGHRS and CDR2 YFSETQ. Written as DNA, the CDR3 is TGCGCCAGCAGTCCGGGATCCTTCCCCTACGAGCAGTACTTC. Translating it yields CASSPGSFPYEQYF. Combining the CDR3 with reference TRBV5-1 and TRBJ2-7 gives the whole variable domain KAGVTQTPRYLIKTRGQQVTLSCSPISGHRSVSWYQQTPGQGLQFLFEYFSETQRNKGNFPGRFSGRQFSNSRSEMNVSTLELGDSALYLCASSPGSFPYEQYFGPGTRLTVT.

This clone was observed a single time. This chain joins TRBV4-1 and TRBJ1-5, with D uncertain. The V end was cut by 0 bases, the J end by 6 bases, with 15 bases between. This CDR3 is built from 16 residues. Germline CDR1 reads MGHRA; CDR2 reads YSYEKL. The CDR3, as DNA: TGCGCCAGCAGCCAAGAGGTTGGGGAGGATGGTCAGCCCCAGCATTTT. It translates to CASSQEVGEDGQPQHF.

The chain employs TRBV29-1 and TRBJ1-1; 7 bases map to TRBD1. The germline V gene has CDR1 SQVTM and CDR2 ANQGSEA. The CDR3 runs to 12 residues. V shed 7 bases, J shed 5 bases, and the junction held 7 bases outside the gene matches. The CDR3 sequence: CSGDRVGTEAFF. As DNA, the CDR3 is TGCAGCGGCGACAGGGTGGGGACTGAAGCTTTCTTT.

As regards this clone: At the DNA level, this CDR3 is encoded by other sequences in the same sample as well. The rearrangement links TRBV4-1 to TRBJ2-7; D gene ambiguous. The germline CDR1 and CDR2 sequences are MGHRA and YSYEKL. This CDR3 spans 12 amino acids. With 1 base removed from V and 7 bases from J, the gap between germline ends came to 8 bases. DNA for the CDR3: TGCGCCAGCAGCCAAGTGCTGGGAGAGCAGTACTTC. Translated, it gives CASSQVLGEQYF.